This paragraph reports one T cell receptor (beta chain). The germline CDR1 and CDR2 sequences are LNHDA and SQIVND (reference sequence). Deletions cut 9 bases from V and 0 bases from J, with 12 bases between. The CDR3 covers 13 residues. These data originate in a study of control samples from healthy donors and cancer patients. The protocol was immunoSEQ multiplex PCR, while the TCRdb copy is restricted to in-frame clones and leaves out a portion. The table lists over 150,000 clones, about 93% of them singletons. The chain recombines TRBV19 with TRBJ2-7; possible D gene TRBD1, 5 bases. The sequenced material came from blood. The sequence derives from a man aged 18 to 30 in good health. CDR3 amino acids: CASGHPSSYEQYF. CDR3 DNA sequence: TGTGCCAGCGGACATCCGAGCTCCTACGAGCAGTACTTC.